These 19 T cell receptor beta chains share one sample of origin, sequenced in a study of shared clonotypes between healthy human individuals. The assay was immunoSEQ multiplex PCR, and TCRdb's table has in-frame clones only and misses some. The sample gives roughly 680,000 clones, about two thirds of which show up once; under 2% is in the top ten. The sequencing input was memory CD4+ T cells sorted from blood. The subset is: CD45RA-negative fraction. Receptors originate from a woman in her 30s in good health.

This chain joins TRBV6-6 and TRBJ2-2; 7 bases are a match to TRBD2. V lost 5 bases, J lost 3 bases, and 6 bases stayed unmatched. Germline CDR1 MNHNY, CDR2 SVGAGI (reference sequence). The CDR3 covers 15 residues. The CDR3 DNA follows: TGTGCCAGCAGTCCGGCCGCGGGAGACACCGGGGAGCTGTTTTTT. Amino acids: CASSPAAGDTGELFF.

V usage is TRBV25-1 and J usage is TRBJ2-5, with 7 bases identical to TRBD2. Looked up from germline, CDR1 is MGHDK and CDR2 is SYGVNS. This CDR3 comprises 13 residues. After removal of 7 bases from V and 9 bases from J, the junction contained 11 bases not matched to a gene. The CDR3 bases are TGTGCCAGCACGACGACTAGCATGTTGGCCCAGTACTTC. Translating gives CASTTTSMLAQYF.

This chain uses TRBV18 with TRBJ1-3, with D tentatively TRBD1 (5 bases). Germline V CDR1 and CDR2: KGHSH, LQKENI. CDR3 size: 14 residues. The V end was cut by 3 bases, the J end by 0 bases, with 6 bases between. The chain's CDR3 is CASSPGHSGNTIYF. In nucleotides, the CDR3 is TGTGCCAGCTCACCTGGACACTCTGGAAACACCATATATTTT.

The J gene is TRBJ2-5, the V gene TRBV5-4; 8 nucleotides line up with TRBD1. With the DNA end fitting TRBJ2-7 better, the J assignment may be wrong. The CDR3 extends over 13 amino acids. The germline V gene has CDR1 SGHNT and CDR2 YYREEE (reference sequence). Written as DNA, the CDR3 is TGTGCCAGCAGCTCCGGACAGGGCCCCGAGCAGTACTTC. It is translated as CASSSGQGPEQYF.

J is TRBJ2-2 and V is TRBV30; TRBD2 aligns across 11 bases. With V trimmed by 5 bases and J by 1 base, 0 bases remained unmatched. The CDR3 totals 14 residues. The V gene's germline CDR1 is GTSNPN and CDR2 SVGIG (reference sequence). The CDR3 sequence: CAWGLAGNTGELFF. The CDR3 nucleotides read TGTGCCTGGGGACTAGCGGGGAACACCGGGGAGCTGTTTTTT.

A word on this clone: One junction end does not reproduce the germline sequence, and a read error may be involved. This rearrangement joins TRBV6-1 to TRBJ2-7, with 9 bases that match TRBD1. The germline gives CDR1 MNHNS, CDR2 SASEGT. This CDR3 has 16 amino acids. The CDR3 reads CAISEPGTGKEDEQYF. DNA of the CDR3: TGTGCCATCAGTGAGCCCGGGACAGGGAAGGAGGACGAGCAGTACTTC.

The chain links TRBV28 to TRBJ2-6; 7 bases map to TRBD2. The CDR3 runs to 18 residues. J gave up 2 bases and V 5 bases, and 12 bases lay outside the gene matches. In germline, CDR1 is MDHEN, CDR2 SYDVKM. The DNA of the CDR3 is TGTGCCAGCAGTACGCGGCAGCGGGATGGTCCTGGGGCCAACGTCCTGACTTTC. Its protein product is CASSTRQRDGPGANVLTF.

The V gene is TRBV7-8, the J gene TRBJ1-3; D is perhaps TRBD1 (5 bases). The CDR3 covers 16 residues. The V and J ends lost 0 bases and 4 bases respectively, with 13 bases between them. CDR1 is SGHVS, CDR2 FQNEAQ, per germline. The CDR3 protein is CASSLALIRAGNTIYF. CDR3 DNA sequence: TGTGCCAGCAGCTTAGCTTTGATCAGGGCGGGAAACACCATATATTTT.

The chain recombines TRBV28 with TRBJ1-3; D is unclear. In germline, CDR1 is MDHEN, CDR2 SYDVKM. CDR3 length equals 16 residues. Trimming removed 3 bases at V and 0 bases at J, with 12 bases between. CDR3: CASSFDRVSSGNTIYF. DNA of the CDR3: TGTGCCAGCAGTTTTGATAGGGTTAGCTCTGGAAACACCATATATTTT.

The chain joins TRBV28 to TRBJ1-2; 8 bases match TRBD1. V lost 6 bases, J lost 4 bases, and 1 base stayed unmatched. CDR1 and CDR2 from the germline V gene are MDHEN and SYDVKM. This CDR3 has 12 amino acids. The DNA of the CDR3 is TGTGCCAGCAGCCAGGGGGCCTATGGCTACACCTTC. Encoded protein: CASSQGAYGYTF.

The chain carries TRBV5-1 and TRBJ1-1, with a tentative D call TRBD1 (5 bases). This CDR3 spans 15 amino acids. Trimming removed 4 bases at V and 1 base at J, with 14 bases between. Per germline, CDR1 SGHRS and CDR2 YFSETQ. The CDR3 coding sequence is TGCGCCAGCAGCGAACCCAGGGAGGGGAACACTGAAGCTTTCTTT. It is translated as CASSEPREGNTEAFF.

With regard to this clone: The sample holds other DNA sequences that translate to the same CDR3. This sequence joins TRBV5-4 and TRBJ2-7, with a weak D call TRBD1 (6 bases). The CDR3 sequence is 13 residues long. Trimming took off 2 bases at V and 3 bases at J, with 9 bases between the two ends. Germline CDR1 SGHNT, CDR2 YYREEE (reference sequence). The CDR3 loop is CASSFQGYYEQYF. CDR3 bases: TGTGCCAGCAGCTTTCAGGGGTACTACGAGCAGTACTTC.

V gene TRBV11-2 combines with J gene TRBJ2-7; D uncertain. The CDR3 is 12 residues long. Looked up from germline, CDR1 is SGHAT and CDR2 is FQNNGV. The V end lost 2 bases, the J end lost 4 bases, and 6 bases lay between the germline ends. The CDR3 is CASSLKPYEQYF. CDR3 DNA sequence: TGTGCCAGCAGCTTAAAGCCGTACGAGCAGTACTTC.

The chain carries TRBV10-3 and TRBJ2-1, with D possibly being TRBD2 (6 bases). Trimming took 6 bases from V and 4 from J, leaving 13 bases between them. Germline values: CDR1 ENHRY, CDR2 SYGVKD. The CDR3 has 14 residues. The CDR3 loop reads CAISLGTQYNEQFF. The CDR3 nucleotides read TGTGCCATCAGCCTCGGGACTCAATACAATGAGCAGTTCTTC.

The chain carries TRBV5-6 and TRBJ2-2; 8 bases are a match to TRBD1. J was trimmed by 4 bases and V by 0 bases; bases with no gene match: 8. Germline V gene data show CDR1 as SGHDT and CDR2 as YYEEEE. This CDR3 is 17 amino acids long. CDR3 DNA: TGTGCCAGCAGCTTGGGACAGGGGATCCCTTCCACCGGGGAGCTGTTTTTT. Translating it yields CASSLGQGIPSTGELFF.

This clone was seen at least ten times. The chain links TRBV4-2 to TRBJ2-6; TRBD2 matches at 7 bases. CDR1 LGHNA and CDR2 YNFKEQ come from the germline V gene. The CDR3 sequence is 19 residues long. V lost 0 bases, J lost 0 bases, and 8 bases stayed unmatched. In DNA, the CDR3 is TGTGCCAGCAGCCAAGATGCGGCTAGCGGAGTCTCTGGGGCCAACGTCCTGACTTTC. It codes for CASSQDAASGVSGANVLTF.

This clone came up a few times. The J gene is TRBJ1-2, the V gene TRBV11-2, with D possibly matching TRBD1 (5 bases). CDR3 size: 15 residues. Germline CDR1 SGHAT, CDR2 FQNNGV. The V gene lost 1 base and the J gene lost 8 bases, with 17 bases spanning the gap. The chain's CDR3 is CASSLGGVNMLGYTF. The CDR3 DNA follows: TGTGCCAGCAGCTTAGGGGGGGTAAATATGCTCGGCTACACCTTC.

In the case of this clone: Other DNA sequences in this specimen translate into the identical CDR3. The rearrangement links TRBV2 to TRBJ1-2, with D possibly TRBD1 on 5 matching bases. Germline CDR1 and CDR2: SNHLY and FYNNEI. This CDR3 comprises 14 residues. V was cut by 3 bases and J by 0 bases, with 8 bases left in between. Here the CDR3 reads CASSERGANYGYTF. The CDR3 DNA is TGTGCCAGCAGTGAGCGGGGGGCTAACTATGGCTACACCTTC.

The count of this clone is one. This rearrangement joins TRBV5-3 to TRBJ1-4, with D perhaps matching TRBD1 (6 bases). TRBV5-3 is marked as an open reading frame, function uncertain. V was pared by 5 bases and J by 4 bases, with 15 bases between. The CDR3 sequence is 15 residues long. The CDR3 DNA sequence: TGTGCCAGAAGAAATCATACAGGGAGTAATGAAAAACTGTTTTTT. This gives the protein CARRNHTGSNEKLFF.